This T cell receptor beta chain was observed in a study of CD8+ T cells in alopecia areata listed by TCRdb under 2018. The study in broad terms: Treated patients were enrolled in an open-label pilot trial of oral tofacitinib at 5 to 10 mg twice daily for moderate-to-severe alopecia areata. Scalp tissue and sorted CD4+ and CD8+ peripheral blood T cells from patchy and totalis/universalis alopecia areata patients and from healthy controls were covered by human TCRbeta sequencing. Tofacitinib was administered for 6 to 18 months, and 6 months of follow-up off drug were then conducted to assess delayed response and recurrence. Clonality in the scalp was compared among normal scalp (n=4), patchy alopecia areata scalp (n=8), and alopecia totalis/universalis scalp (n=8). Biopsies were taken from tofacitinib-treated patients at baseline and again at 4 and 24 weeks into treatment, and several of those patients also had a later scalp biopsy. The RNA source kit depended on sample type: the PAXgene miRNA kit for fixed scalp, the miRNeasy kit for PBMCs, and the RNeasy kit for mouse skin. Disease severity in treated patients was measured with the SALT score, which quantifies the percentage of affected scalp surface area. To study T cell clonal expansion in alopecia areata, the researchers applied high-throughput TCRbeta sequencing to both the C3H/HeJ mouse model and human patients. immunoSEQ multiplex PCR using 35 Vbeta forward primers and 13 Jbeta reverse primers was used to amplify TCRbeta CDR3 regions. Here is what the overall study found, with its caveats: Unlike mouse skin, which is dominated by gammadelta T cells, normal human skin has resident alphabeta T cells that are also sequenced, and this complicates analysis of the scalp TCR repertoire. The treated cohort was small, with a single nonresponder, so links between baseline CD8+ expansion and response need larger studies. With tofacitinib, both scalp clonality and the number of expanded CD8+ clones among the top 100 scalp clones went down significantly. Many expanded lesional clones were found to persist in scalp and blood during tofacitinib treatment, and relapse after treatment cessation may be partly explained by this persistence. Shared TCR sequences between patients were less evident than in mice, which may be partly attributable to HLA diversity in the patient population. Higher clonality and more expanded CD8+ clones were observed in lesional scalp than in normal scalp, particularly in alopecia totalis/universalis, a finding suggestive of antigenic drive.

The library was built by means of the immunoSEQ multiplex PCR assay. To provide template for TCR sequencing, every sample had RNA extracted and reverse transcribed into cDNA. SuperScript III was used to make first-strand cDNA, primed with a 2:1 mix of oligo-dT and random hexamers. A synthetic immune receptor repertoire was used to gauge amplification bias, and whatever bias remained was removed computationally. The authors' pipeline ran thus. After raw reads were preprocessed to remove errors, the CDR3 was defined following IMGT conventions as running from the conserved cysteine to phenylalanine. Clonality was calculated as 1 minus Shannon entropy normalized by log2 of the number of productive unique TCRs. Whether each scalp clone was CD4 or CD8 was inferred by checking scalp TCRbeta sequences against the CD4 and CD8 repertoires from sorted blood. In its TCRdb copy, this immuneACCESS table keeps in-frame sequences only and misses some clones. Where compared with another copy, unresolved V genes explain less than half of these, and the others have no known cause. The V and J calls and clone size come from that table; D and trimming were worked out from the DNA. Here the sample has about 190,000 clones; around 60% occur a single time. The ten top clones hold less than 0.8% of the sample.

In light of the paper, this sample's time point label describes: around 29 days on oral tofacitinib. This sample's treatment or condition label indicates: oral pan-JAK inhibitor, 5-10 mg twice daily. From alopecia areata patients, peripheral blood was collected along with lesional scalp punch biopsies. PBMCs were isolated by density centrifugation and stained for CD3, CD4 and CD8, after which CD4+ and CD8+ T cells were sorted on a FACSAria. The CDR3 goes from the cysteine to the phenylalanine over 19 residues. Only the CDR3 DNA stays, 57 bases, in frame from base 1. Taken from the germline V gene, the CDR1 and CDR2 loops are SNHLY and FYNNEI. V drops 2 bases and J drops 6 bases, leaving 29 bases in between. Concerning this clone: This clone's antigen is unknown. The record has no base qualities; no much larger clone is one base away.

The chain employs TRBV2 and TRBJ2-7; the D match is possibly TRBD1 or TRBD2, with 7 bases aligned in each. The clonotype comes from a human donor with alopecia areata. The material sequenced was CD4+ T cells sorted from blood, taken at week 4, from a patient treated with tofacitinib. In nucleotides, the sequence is TGTGCCAGCAGTGAACGGCAGGGGGGCGTGCCTAGCGGTCGGATCGAGCAGTACTTC. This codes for CASSERQGGVPSGRIEQYF.